One sample yielded the 32 T cell receptor beta chains listed below, sequenced in a study of identical twins. TCRdb passed the 5' RACE reads through MiXCR, listing each CDR3 protein once. This table has some 200,000 distinct CDR3 sequences, around 6.9% appearing once. Another study also made use of these data, one on yellow fever vaccine responses in identical twins.

Sequencing was performed on memory (CD45RO+) T cells sorted from blood. These receptors were obtained from a woman aged 18-29 years in good health.

V is TRBV7-2 and J is TRBJ1-5; a possible D gene is TRBD1 (6 bases). There are 15 residues in the CDR3. Deletions cut 6 bases from V and 2 bases from J, with 14 bases between. CDR1 SGHTA and CDR2 FQGNSA come from the germline V gene. The CDR3 sequence: CASSFNGQRNQPQHF. CDR3 coding DNA: TGTGCCAGCAGTTTTAATGGACAGCGCAATCAGCCCCAGCATTTT.

This clonotype was seen repeatedly, ten times or more. The chain is built from TRBV29-1 and TRBJ2-7, with 10 bases fitting TRBD1. There are 14 residues in the CDR3. Germline values: CDR1 SQVTM, CDR2 ANQGSEA. The ends lost 2 bases at V and 2 bases at J; junction bases unmatched: 3. The CDR3 DNA reads as TGCAGCGTTGAAAGACAGGGGGCCCCCTACGAGCAGTACTTC. Encoded protein: CSVERQGAPYEQYF.

This clonotype was observed many times. The rearrangement joins TRBV6-1 to TRBJ2-7; maybe TRBD1 (8 bases). CDR1 is MNHNS, CDR2 SASEGT, per germline. Trimming removed 4 bases at V and 1 base at J, with 14 bases between. This CDR3 contains 15 residues. CDR3 region: CASSVNRGGSYEQYF. The CDR3 nucleotides are TGTGCCAGCAGTGTTAACAGGGGGGGATCCTACGAGCAGTACTTC.

This clonotype came up a few times. V and J are TRBV5-1 and TRBJ1-4, with TRBD1 as a possible D gene (6 bases). Trimming cost V 4 bases and J 2 bases, with 9 bases left between them. The CDR3 is 14 amino acids. From germline, CDR1 is SGHRS and CDR2 YFSETQ. Here the CDR3 DNA reads TGCGCCAGCAGCCGGACAGTGACTAATGAAAAACTGTTTTTT. This codes for CASSRTVTNEKLFF.

The chain uses TRBV7-9 and TRBJ2-5; weak D call: TRBD1 (5 bases). Germline lookup yields CDR1 SEHNR and CDR2 FQNEAQ (reference sequence). The length of the CDR3 is 16 residues. V was trimmed by 5 bases and J by 5 bases, leaving 21 bases between them. The CDR3 bases are TGTGCCAGCAGCCCCTGGACGGCAGGAGCAGGGGAGACCCAGTACTTC. It translates to CASSPWTAGAGETQYF. The variable domain in full, with the rest retrieved from reference TRBV7-9 and TRBJ2-5, is DTGVSQNPRHKITKRGQNVTFRCDPISEHNRLYWYRQTLGQGPEFLTYFQNEAQLEKSRLLSDRFSAERPKGSFSTLEIQRTEQGDSAMYLCASSPWTAGAGETQYFGPGTRLLVL.

This clonotype occurred a few times. The chain is built from TRBV27 and TRBJ2-3; a weak D match, TRBD2 (6 bases). This CDR3 region has 14 residues. The germline V and J ends were trimmed by 6 bases and 3 bases, with 13 bases remaining between them. Germline-derived CDR1 and CDR2 are MNHEY and SMNVEV (reference sequence). CDR3 DNA sequence: TGTGCCAGCAGCCACCTGGGGGGTACAGATACGCAGTATTTT. It translates to CASSHLGGTDTQYF.

The gene calls are TRBV29-1 and TRBJ2-3; TRBD2 matches at 9 bases. V lost 3 bases, J lost 5 bases, and 9 bases stayed unmatched. Germline values: CDR1 SQVTM, CDR2 ANQGSEA. This CDR3 comprises 15 residues. In nucleotides, the CDR3 is TGCAGCGTTGACTCGGGCGGGAGGGCCGTAGATACGCAGTATTTT. Its protein is CSVDSGGRAVDTQYF.

This clonotype appeared many times. The chain carries TRBV11-3 and TRBJ2-1; D perhaps matches TRBD2 (7 bases). The germline V and J ends were trimmed by 1 base and 3 bases, with 10 bases remaining between them. The CDR3 runs 15 residues. Germline lookup yields CDR1 SGHNT and CDR2 YENEEA. CDR3 region: CASSLGGGRYNEQFF. CDR3 in DNA: TGTGCCAGCAGCTTAGGCGGGGGCCGCTACAATGAGCAGTTCTTC. The full variable domain, completed using reference TRBV11-3 and TRBJ2-1, is EAGVVQSPRYKIIEKKQPVAFWCNPISGHNTLYWYLQNLGQGPELLIRYENEEAVDDSQLPKDRFSAERLKGVDSTLKIQPAELGDSAVYLCASSLGGGRYNEQFFGPGTRLTVL.

This clonotype has a count of ten or more. The CDR3 DNA follows: TGTGCCGGATCAAGTCACCGGGATGGTTCACCCCTCCACTTT. Its translation: CAGSSHRDGSPLHF. The chain is built from TRBV6-1 and TRBJ1-6; D gene uncertain. The CDR3 runs to 14 residues. Germline CDR1 reads MNHNS; CDR2 reads SASEGT. Deletions cut 11 bases from V and 9 bases from J, with 20 bases between.

The chain carries TRBV6-2 or TRBV6-3 and TRBJ2-5, with D uncertain. This CDR3 is built from 14 residues. Trimming removed 8 bases at V and 4 bases at J, with 17 bases between. Germline V lookup: CDR1 MNHEY, CDR2 SVGEGT. CDR3 protein: CASGRGQKSETQYF. CDR3 sequence (DNA): TGTGCCAGCGGTCGCGGCCAGAAGTCAGAGACCCAGTACTTC.

This clonotype was recorded at least ten times. V is TRBV6-1 and J is TRBJ2-2, with D unresolved. This CDR3 comprises 14 residues. Germline values: CDR1 MNHNS, CDR2 SASEGT. The germline V and J ends were trimmed by 7 bases and 3 bases, with 12 bases remaining between them. The CDR3 spells CASIQPIDTGELFF. CDR3 nucleotides: TGTGCCAGCATCCAACCGATCGACACCGGGGAGCTGTTTTTT.

The chain carries TRBV7-9 and TRBJ1-1; 7 bases map to TRBD1. This CDR3 contains 15 residues. V dropped 1 base and J dropped 4; count of bases not matched to a gene: 6. The germline CDR1 and CDR2 sequences are SEHNR and FQNEAQ (reference sequence). The CDR3: CASSLGLGGGTEAFF. CDR3 sequence (DNA): TGTGCCAGCAGCTTAGGTCTAGGGGGCGGCACTGAAGCTTTCTTT.

The table lists this clonotype with a few counts. Written as DNA, the CDR3 is TGTGCCAGCAGCCAAAACCCCCTAGCGGGGAAAAACATTCAGTACTTC. Protein: CASSQNPLAGKNIQYF. The rearrangement joins TRBV3-1 to TRBJ2-4, with TRBD2 identical over 9 bases. V shed 2 bases and J 4 bases; nucleotides not matched to a gene: 6. The germline CDR1 and CDR2 sequences are LGHDT and YNNKEL (reference sequence). The CDR3 is 16 amino acids. Drawing the rest from reference TRBV3-1 and TRBJ2-4, the complete variable domain is DTAVSQTPKYLVTQMGNDKSIKCEQNLGHDTMYWYKQDSKKFLKIMFSYNNKELIINETVPNRFSPKSPDKAHLNLHINSLELGDSAVYFCASSQNPLAGKNIQYFGAGTRLSVL.

The rearrangement joins TRBV5-1 to TRBJ1-2; possibly TRBD1 for D (5 bases). Per germline, CDR1 SGHRS and CDR2 YFSETQ. V was pared by 6 bases and J by 2 bases, with 8 bases between. The CDR3 runs to 12 residues. The CDR3 is CASTRDNYGYTF. CDR3 nucleotides: TGCGCCAGCACCCGGGACAACTATGGCTACACCTTC.

This clonotype was counted between two and nine times. The chain joins TRBV7-2 to TRBJ2-5; no definite D call. The length of the CDR3 is 12 residues. The V end was cut by 5 bases, the J end by 6 bases, with 10 bases between. Germline V gene lookup returns CDR1 SGHTA and CDR2 FQGNSA. The CDR3 nucleotides read TGTGCCAGCAGCCCAAGCAGGCAGACCCAGTACTTC. It translates to CASSPSRQTQYF.

This chain uses TRBV28 with TRBJ2-4; TRBD2 aligns across 12 bases. This CDR3 region has 15 residues. Trimming cost V 5 bases and J 7 bases; bases outside gene matches: 6. Per the germline V gene, CDR1 is MDHEN and CDR2 is SYDVKM. CDR3 in amino acids: CASSTLAGGSNIQYF. Here the CDR3 DNA reads TGTGCCAGCAGTACCCTAGCGGGAGGGAGTAACATTCAGTACTTC.

This clonotype was detected ten times or more. The chain carries TRBV7-8 and TRBJ2-2; 8 positions match TRBD1. Trimming cost V 1 base and J 4 bases; bases outside gene matches: 11. This CDR3 contains 18 residues. Germline assignment: CDR1 SGHVS and CDR2 FQNEAQ. CDR3 coding DNA: TGTGCCAGCAGCTTAGTTTCGCAGGGGGCGGGTGGCACCGGGGAGCTGTTTTTT. This translates into CASSLVSQGAGGTGELFF.

Only a few counts were recorded for this clonotype. The chain combines TRBV18 with TRBJ2-5; 14 bases align to TRBD2. The junction had 7 bases not matched to a gene; V was cut back by 3 bases and J by 4 bases. In germline, CDR1 is KGHSH, CDR2 LQKENI. The CDR3 runs to 17 residues. The CDR3 sequence: CASSPLIGLAGGETQYF. In DNA, the CDR3 is TGTGCCAGCTCACCCCTCATCGGACTAGCGGGAGGAGAGACCCAGTACTTC.

The chain recombines TRBV4-1 with TRBJ2-7; D is perhaps TRBD1 or TRBD2 (5 bases each). Trimming stripped 1 base from V and 1 base from J, with 17 bases between. Germline V lookup: CDR1 MGHRA, CDR2 YSYEKL. The CDR3 consists of 17 residues. The CDR3 DNA reads TGCGCCAGCAGCCAAGTTAGCATGGGACGCCGATCCTACGAGCAGTACTTC. Protein product: CASSQVSMGRRSYEQYF.

This clonotype appeared many times. The V gene is TRBV5-1, the J gene TRBJ2-5, with 10 bases lining up with TRBD1. The CDR3 is 14 amino acids. The V segment lost 5 bases and the J segment 0 bases; nucleotides outside the gene matches: 1. The germline V gene encodes CDR1 SGHRS and CDR2 YFSETQ. DNA of the CDR3: TGCGCCAGCAGGGGACAGGGGAACCAAGAGACCCAGTACTTC. This codes for CASRGQGNQETQYF.

This clonotype was counted a few times. The chain carries TRBV27 and TRBJ2-7; 9 bases fit TRBD1. V dropped 4 bases and J dropped 5; count of bases not matched to a gene: 6. Germline assignment: CDR1 MNHEY and CDR2 SMNVEV (reference sequence). There are 14 residues in the CDR3. CDR3 residues: CASSSDRGRHEQYF. DNA for the CDR3: TGTGCCAGCAGTTCGGACAGGGGACGGCACGAGCAGTACTTC.

This clonotype was recorded a few times. The V gene is TRBV7-2, the J gene TRBJ1-1, with D perhaps matching TRBD1 (5 bases). This CDR3 region has 12 residues. The V gene's germline CDR1 is SGHTA and CDR2 FQGNSA. Trimming stripped 5 bases from V and 11 bases from J, with 15 bases between. The CDR3 is CASSDQQGGAFF. The CDR3 coding sequence is TGTGCCAGCAGCGATCAGCAGGGTGGGGCTTTCTTT.

This clonotype occurred a few times. The chain couples TRBV7-2 to TRBJ1-2; D may be TRBD1 (5 bases). This CDR3 is built from 17 residues. From germline, CDR1 is SGHTA and CDR2 FQGNSA. Trimming shortened V by 5 bases and J by 3 bases, and 22 bases separated the two germline ends. The DNA for the CDR3 is TGTGCCAGCAGCCCCGAGGTGTTCGGGGCGAGCGACTATGGCTACACCTTC. The encoded protein is CASSPEVFGASDYGYTF.

The chain links TRBV10-3 to TRBJ2-3, with D perhaps matching TRBD1 or TRBD2 (5 bases each). This CDR3 is 14 amino acids long. V was cut by 11 bases and J by 2 bases, with 17 bases left in between. The germline CDR1 and CDR2 sequences are ENHRY and SYGVKD. CDR3 sequence: CASSSGTATDTQYF. The DNA for the CDR3 is TGTGCCTCTTCATCCGGGACCGCCACAGATACGCAGTATTTT.

This clonotype was seen a handful of times. DNA of the CDR3: TGTGCCAGCAGCGTAGGCATCGACAGGGACCATGAGCAGTTCTTC. It yields the protein CASSVGIDRDHEQFF. The chain couples TRBV9 to TRBJ2-1; 7 bases are a match to TRBD1. The ends lost 0 bases at V and 8 bases at J; junction bases unmatched: 8. Germline values: CDR1 SGDLS, CDR2 YYNGEE. CDR3 length equals 15 residues. Based on the CDR3 plus reference TRBV9 and TRBJ2-1, the full variable domain is DSGVTQTPKHLITATGQRVTLRCSPRSGDLSVYWYQQSLDQGLQFLIQYYNGEERAKGNILERFSAQQFPDLHSELNLSSLELGDSALYFCASSVGIDRDHEQFFGPGTRLTVL.

This clonotype came up many times. The rearrangement uses TRBV12-3 or TRBV12-4 and TRBJ2-3; 11 nucleotides line up with TRBD2. V lost 6 bases to trimming and J lost 2 bases; unmatched junction nucleotides: 4. The CDR3 has 15 amino acids. Here the CDR3 DNA reads TGTGCCAGCAGCCTGACTAGCGGGACCACAGATACGCAGTATTTT. Encoded protein: CASSLTSGTTDTQYF.

This clonotype was counted a few times. The V call is TRBV20-1, the J call TRBJ2-7; 13 bases line up with TRBD2. This CDR3 contains 15 residues. The germline gives CDR1 DFQATT, CDR2 SNEGSKA (reference sequence). With 5 bases clipped from V and 4 bases from J, the junction kept 8 bases outside the gene matches. CDR3: CSASWTSGRPYEQYF. CDR3 nucleotide sequence: TGCAGTGCTTCATGGACTAGCGGGAGACCGTACGAGCAGTACTTC.

This clonotype was counted many times. The chain combines TRBV11-2 with TRBJ2-3; 15 positions agree with TRBD2. After removal of 5 bases from V and 4 bases from J, the junction contained 4 bases not matched to a gene. Germline CDR1 reads SGHAT; CDR2 reads FQNNGV. The CDR3 covers 16 residues. The CDR3 DNA reads TGTGCCAGCAGCACGGGGACTAGCGGGAGGTCAGATACGCAGTATTTT. Translation: CASSTGTSGRSDTQYF. The full variable domain, with the rest looked up from reference TRBV11-2 and TRBJ2-3, is EAGVAQSPRYKIIEKRQSVAFWCNPISGHATLYWYQQILGQGPKLLIQFQNNGVVDDSQLPKDRFSAERLKGVDSTLKIQPAKLEDSAVYLCASSTGTSGRSDTQYFGPGTRLTVL.

V and J are TRBV29-1 and TRBJ1-1, with 8 bases that match TRBD1. This CDR3 comprises 12 residues. V lost 7 bases to trimming and J lost 3 bases; unmatched junction nucleotides: 4. Germline lookup yields CDR1 SQVTM and CDR2 ANQGSEA. The CDR3 protein is CSGGQGDTEAFF. The CDR3 coding sequence is TGCAGCGGCGGACAGGGAGACACTGAAGCTTTCTTT.

The rearrangement links TRBV20-1 to TRBJ2-5; 7 positions agree with TRBD2. CDR3 length: 16 amino acids. Germline-derived CDR1 and CDR2 are DFQATT and SNEGSKA (reference sequence). For the CDR3, the DNA is TGCTGGGCCTTCGGGGGAGGGACTAATGGCAAAGAGACCCAGTACTTC. Translating it yields CWAFGGGTNGKETQYF.

The chain couples TRBV29-1 to TRBJ2-2, with TRBD2 matching over 7 bases. This CDR3 is built from 14 residues. Germline values: CDR1 SQVTM, CDR2 ANQGSEA. The trim removed 4 bases at V and 4 bases at J, leaving 6 bases unmatched. The CDR3: CSVVGAGPTGELFF. CDR3 nucleotide sequence: TGCAGCGTTGTCGGAGCGGGGCCCACCGGGGAGCTGTTTTTT.

The chain combines TRBV6-5 with TRBJ1-6; a weak D match, TRBD1 (5 bases). Deletions cut 2 bases from V and 4 bases from J, with 6 bases between. Germline values: CDR1 MNHEY, CDR2 SVGAGI. The CDR3 length is 14 residues. CDR3 in DNA: TGTGCCAGCAGTTACGAGGGGTATAATTCACCCCTCCACTTT. Translation gives CASSYEGYNSPLHF.